There are a few counts of the clone carrying this T cell receptor (beta chain). Its specificity is not known. TCRdb re-called the RT-PCR reads with MiXCR, one entry per CDR3 protein. The sample shows about 700,000 distinct CDR3 sequences, 14% of them seen only once. The data derive from a study of response to subunit inactivated influenza vaccine. Study outcomes and limitations: Authors suggested each seasonal influenza vaccination recruits few new T cells.

This CDR3 contains 13 residues. V was cut by 0 bases and J by 6 bases, with 12 bases left in between. CDR1 and CDR2 (germline): DFQATT, SNEGSKA (reference sequence). The V call is TRBV20-1, the J call TRBJ2-7, with D hard to call. This receptor was taken from a man aged 50 or older who received an inactivated influenza vaccine. The specimen was PBMCs from blood, collected 14 days before vaccination. CDR3 coding DNA: TGCAGTGCTAGAGAGCCTGGAATGGGCGAGCAGTACTTC. It is translated as CSAREPGMGEQYF.